This TCR beta chain is from a study of technical replicates of blood from a few donors. Germline V gene data show CDR1 as SGHRS and CDR2 as YFSETQ. This CDR3 has 16 amino acids. V dropped 1 base and J dropped 1; count of bases not matched to a gene: 3. Produced via immunoSEQ multiplex PCR; TCRdb's table is partial and in-frame only. The data contain more than 90,000 clones, around 95% of them singletons. The chain recombines TRBV5-1 with TRBJ2-3; 10 bases align to TRBD2. The sequence came from a human donor in good health. The specimen was T cells isolated from PBMCs. CDR3 in amino acids: CASSLRLAGGTDTQYF. CDR3 nucleotides: TGCGCCAGCAGCTTGCGTCTAGCGGGAGGCACAGATACGCAGTATTTT.